The rows below give T cell receptor beta chains drawn from one sample of a study of OX40 agonist ivuxolimab in advanced cancers. The data were produced by immunoSEQ multiplex PCR, yet TCRdb's version contains in-frame clones alone and is incomplete. The repertoire holds roughly 89,000 clones, with roughly 91% as singletons. The sequencing used CD4+ or CD8+ T cells sorted from blood, collected in a trial of the OX40 agonist ivuxolimab. Source of these receptors: an adult with an advanced solid tumor such as melanoma, head and neck, liver or kidney cancer. Both conserved end residues are part of each CDR3. The D gene is left open where the match is weak. The listing skips clone size in some rows; elsewhere it reads once, few, many or a size class.

j_call,clone_size,d_call,v_call,cdr3_nt,cdr3_aa
TRBJ1-2,few,-,TRBV6-5,TGTGCCAGCAGTCAACAGGGTCGCTATGGCTACACCTTC,CASSQQGRYGYTF
TRBJ1-1,-,TRBD1,TRBV27,TGTGCCAGCAGTTTGGACAGGGCATCGAACACTGAAGCTTTCTTT,CASSLDRASNTEAFF
TRBJ2-7,-,-,TRBV28,TGTGCCAGCGCTAGGGAGTCCCCCTACGAGCAGTACTTC,CASARESPYEQYF
TRBJ2-3,-,TRBD1,TRBV19,TGTGCCAGTAGTCCTCGGGGCAGGGGGCGCGAGGGCACAGATACGCAGTATTTT,CASSPRGRGREGTDTQYF
TRBJ2-7,-,TRBD2,TRBV7-2,TGTGCCAGCAGCGCTAGTGGGAGGGCGGCCCCAGGCTACGAGCAGTACTTC,CASSASGRAAPGYEQYF
TRBJ2-2,-,-,TRBV7-2,TGTGCCAGCAGCGAGGGACGTTCGAGCATCGGGGAGCTGTTTTTT,CASSEGRSSIGELFF
TRBJ1-1,-,TRBD1,TRBV4-2,TGTGCCAGCAGCCGGGGACAGGGGCAGTTTCAAGCTTTCTTT,CASSRGQGQFQAFF
TRBJ2-3,-,-,TRBV7-9,TGTGCCAGCAGCTTATACCTAAGCACAGATACGCAGTATTTT,CASSLYLSTDTQYF
TRBJ2-6,-,TRBD1,TRBV7-8,TGTGCCAGCAGCTTCGCACCGGGACAGCCAGCCTCTGGGGCCAACGTCCTGACTTTC,CASSFAPGQPASGANVLTF
TRBJ2-2,-,TRBD2,TRBV18,TGTGCCAGCTCACCCCCAAAGACTAGCGGGAGAGCGAACACCGGGGAGCTGTTTTTT,CASSPPKTSGRANTGELFF
TRBJ2-3,few,-,TRBV19,TGTGCCAGTAGTATGCCAGGTACATACTCTAGCACAGATACGCAGTATTTT,CASSMPGTYSSTDTQYF
TRBJ2-7,-,TRBD2,TRBV7-2,TGTGCCAGCAGCTTAAAAGGGTCTAGCGGTGGTACCTACGAGCAGTACTTC,CASSLKGSSGGTYEQYF
TRBJ2-2,-,TRBD2,TRBV7-3,TGTGCCAGCAGCCTCGGGACTAGCGGTGGCGGGGAGCTGTTTTTT,CASSLGTSGGGELFF
TRBJ1-4,-,TRBD1,TRBV4-3,TGCGCCAGCAGCCTAGCAGGGGGCTCTAATGAAAAACTGTTTTTT,CASSLAGGSNEKLFF
TRBJ2-1,-,TRBD2,TRBV5-4,TGTGCCAGCAGCTTGGGGTCTAGCGGGTACTCCTACAATGAGCAGTTCTTC,CASSLGSSGYSYNEQFF
TRBJ2-2,-,-,TRBV11-2,TGTGCCAGCAGCTTACGAGCCGGAACGAACACCGGGGAGCTGTTTTTT,CASSLRAGTNTGELFF
TRBJ2-3,-,-,TRBV11-2,TGTGCCAGCAGCTCGCGGACAGCTAGCACAGATACGCAGTATTTT,CASSSRTASTDTQYF